The 28 T cell receptor beta chains reported below all come from one sample, sequenced in a study of cytomegalovirus exposure and HLA in healthy donors. Generated by immunoSEQ multiplex PCR, the TCRdb table keeps only in-frame clones and is missing some. The table includes roughly 150,000 clones, roughly nine tenths detected once. Source material: PBMCs. These receptors originate from a man younger than 35 in good health and CMV-seronegative.

V is TRBV4-3 and J is TRBJ2-3, with 8 bases that match TRBD2. The CDR3 sequence is 16 residues long. V gave up 3 bases and J gave up 0 bases; unmatched junction bases: 5. The germline V gene encodes CDR1 LGHNA and CDR2 YSLEER. This CDR3 reads CASSHKLAVSTDTQYF. CDR3 bases: TGCGCCAGCAGCCATAAACTAGCGGTCAGCACAGATACGCAGTATTTT.

The V gene is TRBV14, the J gene TRBJ1-6; 9 nucleotides line up with TRBD1. The CDR3 loop spans 15 amino acids. Germline values: CDR1 SGHDN, CDR2 FVKESK. The J segment lost 10 bases and the V segment lost 4 bases, leaving 8 bases of the junction unmatched. The CDR3 DNA follows: TGTGCCAGCAGCCGCACAGGGGGCCTGGGGTCACCCCTCCACTTT. It encodes CASSRTGGLGSPLHF. The full variable domain, in which reference TRBV14 and TRBJ1-6 provide the parts outside the CDR3, is EAGVTQFPSHSVIEKGQTVTLRCDPISGHDNLYWYRRVMGKEIKFLLHFVKESKQDESGMPNNRFLAERTGGTYSTLKVQPAELEDSGVYFCASSRTGGLGSPLHFGNGTRLTVT.

The CDR3 sequence: CAWSVSLGAQPQHF. The CDR3 bases are TGTGCCTGGAGTGTCTCACTGGGCGCCCAGCCCCAGCATTTT. V is TRBV30 and J is TRBJ1-5; D remains ambiguous. This CDR3 contains 14 residues. CDR1 and CDR2 (germline): GTSNPN, SVGIG (reference sequence). The V and J ends lost 0 bases and 7 bases respectively, with 13 bases between them.

The rearrangement uses TRBV28 and TRBJ2-4; tentatively, D is TRBD1 (6 bases). Trimming pared 6 bases from V and 1 base from J, leaving 13 bases between. The CDR3 totals 15 residues. Germline V CDR1 and CDR2: MDHEN, SYDVKM. This CDR3 reads CASSAQGMAKNIQYF. The CDR3 nucleotides read TGTGCCAGCAGCGCACAGGGTATGGCCAAAAACATTCAGTACTTC.

The chain couples TRBV19 to TRBJ1-5; TRBD1 aligns across 8 bases. The V gene end was trimmed by 3 bases and the J gene end by 3 bases; junction bases not matched to a gene: 4. CDR3 length: 15 amino acids. From germline, CDR1 is LNHDA and CDR2 SQIVND (reference sequence). The CDR3 sequence: CASSILQGDNQPQHF. CDR3 DNA sequence: TGTGCCAGTAGTATTTTACAGGGGGACAATCAGCCCCAGCATTTT.

On this clone itself: The DNA is left out, because the CDR3 cannot be placed on it with certainty; the CDR3 is given as TCRdb lists it. This chain links TRBV6-5 with TRBJ2-2; the tabulated D call, TRBD2, remains unverified against the DNA. The V gene's germline CDR1 is MNHEY and CDR2 SVGAGI. The CDR3 region is 13 residues in length, termini included. This CDR3 reads CASSYEGTGSCFF.

This chain uses TRBV5-5 with TRBJ2-5, with no clear D. The CDR3 is 15 residues long. V lost 3 bases to trimming and J lost 2 bases, with 14 bases between them. The germline gives CDR1 SGHKS, CDR2 YYEKEE (reference sequence). The CDR3 region is CASSSAALQQETQYF. DNA of the CDR3: TGTGCCAGCAGCTCCGCCGCCCTTCAGCAAGAGACCCAGTACTTC.

This sequence joins TRBV11-2 and TRBJ1-1; D gene uncertain. Germline V gene sequence: CDR1 SGHAT, CDR2 FQNNGV. The CDR3 length is 13 residues. Trimming stripped 2 bases from V and 3 bases from J, with 7 bases between. CDR3: CASSLTPDTEAFF. The CDR3, as DNA: TGTGCCAGCAGCTTAACGCCGGACACTGAAGCTTTCTTT.

The J gene is TRBJ1-1, the V gene TRBV5-8; D is unresolved. This CDR3 has 12 residues. V was cut by 1 base and J by 1 base, with 2 bases left in between. From germline, CDR1 is SGHTS and CDR2 YDEGEE. CDR3 amino acids: CASSLRNTEAFF. Here the CDR3 DNA reads TGTGCCAGCAGCTTGCGGAACACTGAAGCTTTCTTT. Full variable domain (missing parts from reference TRBV5-8 and TRBJ1-1): EAGVTQSPTHLIKTRGQQATLRCSPISGHTSVYWYQQALGLGLQFLLWYDEGEERNRGNFPPRFSGRQFPNYSSELNVNALELEDSALYLCASSLRNTEAFFGQGTRLTVV.

The genes are TRBV4-3 and TRBJ2-3, with TRBD1 matching over 11 bases. The V gene's germline CDR1 is LGHNA and CDR2 YSLEER. Trimming at V came to 3 bases and at J to 6 bases, leaving 8 bases not matched to a gene. The CDR3 consists of 16 residues. The CDR3 loop is CASSQVDRGPWDTQYF. In DNA form, the CDR3 reads TGCGCCAGCAGCCAGGTGGACAGGGGGCCGTGGGATACGCAGTATTTT.

The chain couples TRBV5-1 to TRBJ1-1; weak D call: TRBD1 (5 bases). The CDR3 loop spans 15 amino acids. The germline V gene has CDR1 SGHRS and CDR2 YFSETQ. Trimming pared 1 base from V and 1 base from J, leaving 11 bases between. CDR3 in DNA: TGCGCCAGCAGCTTGAATCGGGGGTCGAACACTGAAGCTTTCTTT. Amino acids: CASSLNRGSNTEAFF.

The chain couples TRBV20-1 to TRBJ1-1, with D unclear. Looked up from germline, CDR1 is DFQATT and CDR2 is SNEGSKA (reference sequence). The CDR3 is made up of 8 amino acids. Trimming shortened V by 6 bases and J by 14 bases, and 10 bases separated the two germline ends. The CDR3 spells CSAPRGFF. DNA for the CDR3: TGCAGTGCCCCCCGTGGCTTCTTT.

The chain links TRBV7-9 to TRBJ2-7; D not resolved. Trimming took 4 bases from V and 1 from J, leaving 11 bases between them. The CDR3 covers 14 residues. Germline CDR1 reads SEHNR; CDR2 reads FQNEAQ (reference sequence). The CDR3 DNA reads as TGTGCCAGCAGCTCTTTGGCGGTTTCCTACGAGCAGTACGTC. Protein: CASSSLAVSYEQYV.

This chain connects TRBV7-3 to TRBJ2-1, with D possibly being TRBD1 (5 bases). Germline lookup yields CDR1 SGHTA and CDR2 FQGTGA. CDR3 length: 12 residues. V lost 4 bases to trimming and J lost 14 bases, with 15 bases between them. The CDR3 DNA reads as TGTGCCAGCAGCTCCAGGGCCCCCAAGAAGTTCTTC. It translates to CASSSRAPKKFF.

The chain combines TRBV4-3 with TRBJ2-4, with D possibly being TRBD2 (5 bases). Trimming cost V 0 bases and J 1 base, with 7 bases left between them. This CDR3 has 15 amino acids. Per germline, CDR1 LGHNA and CDR2 YSLEER. The CDR3 sequence: CASSQDSSAKNIQYF. CDR3 in DNA: TGCGCCAGCAGCCAAGATTCTAGCGCCAAAAACATTCAGTACTTC.

The chain employs TRBV11-3 and TRBJ2-3; possible D gene TRBD2, 5 bases. CDR3 length equals 14 residues. Germline V lookup: CDR1 SGHNT, CDR2 YENEEA. V was pared by 4 bases and J by 2 bases, with 10 bases between. The CDR3, as DNA: TGTGCCAGCAGCTCCCGGGGTAACACAGATACGCAGTATTTT. Translating gives CASSSRGNTDTQYF.

The chain links TRBV9 to TRBJ2-1; 8 nucleotides line up with TRBD1. With V trimmed by 3 bases and J by 3 bases, 5 bases remained unmatched. There are 15 residues in the CDR3. Germline V CDR1 and CDR2: SGDLS, YYNGEE. The CDR3: CASSDAGTGYNEQFF. The CDR3 DNA follows: TGTGCCAGCAGCGATGCCGGGACAGGCTACAATGAGCAGTTCTTC.

The chain combines TRBV7-2 with TRBJ2-5, with D perhaps matching TRBD1 (5 bases). This CDR3 contains 14 residues. V lost 1 base, J lost 5 bases, and 11 bases lay in between. Germline V gene sequence: CDR1 SGHTA, CDR2 FQGNSA. CDR3 sequence (DNA): TGTGCCAGCAGCTTAGGGGGCTTGGGGGAGACCCAGTACTTC. Amino acids: CASSLGGLGETQYF.

The rearrangement uses TRBV27 and TRBJ2-2; D gene ambiguous. V lost 2 bases and J lost 6, with 13 bases in between. The CDR3 totals 15 residues. In germline, CDR1 is MNHEY, CDR2 SMNVEV (reference sequence). The CDR3 here is CASSLSLSSPGELFF. CDR3 DNA: TGTGCCAGCAGTTTAAGTCTTTCCAGTCCCGGGGAGCTGTTTTTT.

The gene calls are TRBV13 and TRBJ2-6; TRBD1 matches 8 bases. This CDR3 comprises 18 residues. CDR1 and CDR2 (germline): PRHDT, FYEKMQ (reference sequence). The ends lost 5 bases at V and 6 bases at J; junction bases unmatched: 15. CDR3 sequence reads: CASSVGTGGLFEANVLTF. DNA of the CDR3: TGTGCCAGCAGCGTCGGGACAGGCGGACTCTTTGAGGCCAACGTCCTGACTTTC.

The chain combines TRBV6-5 with TRBJ2-4; 10 bases agree with TRBD1. This CDR3 is built from 16 residues. Trimming took 0 bases from V and 10 from J; bases not matched to a gene: 9. CDR1 is MNHEY and CDR2 is SVGAGI in the germline V gene. The CDR3 region is CASSYSGDRGKWIQYF. CDR3 sequence (DNA): TGTGCCAGCAGTTACTCGGGGGACAGGGGAAAGTGGATTCAGTACTTC.

The chain employs TRBV5-1 and TRBJ1-2; D is perhaps TRBD1 (6 bases). Trimming cost V 1 base and J 8 bases, with 12 bases left between them. The CDR3 runs to 13 residues. CDR1 is SGHRS, CDR2 YFSETQ, per germline. The CDR3 bases are TGCGCCAGCAGCTTGTTAGGGGGTCGGGGCTACACCTTC. It translates to CASSLLGGRGYTF. The full variable domain, in which reference TRBV5-1 and TRBJ1-2 provide the parts outside the CDR3, is KAGVTQTPRYLIKTRGQQVTLSCSPISGHRSVSWYQQTPGQGLQFLFEYFSETQRNKGNFPGRFSGRQFSNSRSEMNVSTLELGDSALYLCASSLLGGRGYTFGSGTRLTVV.

J is TRBJ2-7 and V is TRBV2, with 14 nucleotides matching TRBD2. V trimming: 8 bases; J trimming: 7 bases; junction bases outside the gene matches: 13. Germline V gene lookup returns CDR1 SNHLY and CDR2 FYNNEI. This CDR3 is built from 16 residues. The CDR3: CASLREGLAGDGEQYV. CDR3 bases: TGTGCCAGCTTAAGGGAGGGACTAGCGGGAGACGGAGAGCAGTACGTC.

This clone showed up just once. This chain joins TRBV9 and TRBJ2-2; 7 bases agree with TRBD1. Germline lookup yields CDR1 SGDLS and CDR2 YYNGEE. The J segment lost 6 bases and the V segment lost 3 bases, leaving 5 bases of the junction unmatched. The CDR3 has 14 amino acids. The CDR3 loop reads CASSGQGGPGELFF. CDR3 DNA: TGTGCCAGCAGCGGACAGGGTGGGCCCGGGGAGCTGTTTTTT.

The rearrangement links TRBV6-5 to TRBJ1-1, with D possibly being TRBD1 (6 bases). CDR1 is MNHEY and CDR2 is SVGAGI in the germline V gene. This CDR3 is built from 16 residues. V was cut by 4 bases and J by 6 bases, with 21 bases left in between. The CDR3 DNA reads as TGTGCCAGCAGTTTTCTCGCAGGGACAACTCAGGCTGAAGCTTTCTTT. Encoded protein: CASSFLAGTTQAEAFF.

The J gene is TRBJ1-2, the V gene TRBV7-2, with TRBD1 as a possible D gene (6 bases). The CDR3 runs to 16 residues. CDR1 is SGHTA and CDR2 is FQGNSA in the germline V gene. V was pared by 1 base and J by 4 bases, with 16 bases between. The CDR3, as DNA: TGTGCCAGCAGCTTAGGCACTTCGACAGGTTTCTATGGCTACACCTTC. Protein sequence: CASSLGTSTGFYGYTF.

For this clone: At the DNA level, this CDR3 is encoded by other sequences in the same sample as well. The chain combines TRBV7-9 with TRBJ1-5, with 9 positions matching TRBD1. The CDR3 consists of 14 residues. CDR1 SEHNR and CDR2 FQNEAQ come from the germline V gene (reference sequence). Unmatched junction bases numbered 2, after V lost 4 bases and J lost 4 bases. CDR3 DNA sequence: TGTGCCAGCAGCTCCGGGACAGGGAATCAGCCCCAGCATTTT. Translation gives CASSSGTGNQPQHF.

The V gene is TRBV7-2, the J gene TRBJ2-3; 8 nucleotides match TRBD1. The V segment lost 0 bases and the J segment 5 bases; nucleotides outside the gene matches: 7. The CDR3 runs 16 residues. Germline V gene sequence: CDR1 SGHTA, CDR2 FQGNSA. The DNA of the CDR3 is TGTGCCAGCAGCTTAGCAACTCAGGGGGCGCGAGATACGCAGTATTTT. This sequence encodes CASSLATQGARDTQYF.